This TCR beta chain was obtained from a study of blood T cells in healthy people across ages. Details on this clonotype: The antigen remains undetermined.

Peripheral blood samples of 9.5 to 10 milliliters were drawn from each donor. Samples each had at least 5 micrograms of total RNA extracted. Study-wide findings and caveats: Diversity estimates drawn from one million T cells were deemed underestimates.

V was pared by 4 bases and J by 4 bases, with 7 bases of the junction left unmatched. CDR3 size: 15 residues. Alongside a J-beta primer mix, a sample-barcoded 5' primer served in a second PCR lasting roughly 6 to 12 cycles. MiXCR, applied by TCRdb to the 5' RACE reads, yields one record per CDR3 protein. The profile shows about 730,000 distinct CDR3 sequences, roughly 44% of them singletons. The V and J genes are TRBV12-3 or TRBV12-4 and TRBJ2-5; 9 nucleotides align to TRBD2. Material for sequencing was blood. The sequence was obtained from a woman aged 55-70 years in good health. The CDR3 sequence is CASSSSGRHRETQYF. The CDR3 region has the DNA TGTGCCAGCAGTTCAAGCGGGAGGCACCGAGAGACCCAGTACTTC.